Listed below are T cell receptor beta chains from one sample, sequenced in a study of cytomegalovirus exposure and HLA in healthy donors. Sequencing used immunoSEQ multiplex PCR; TCRdb keeps in-frame clones, though not all of them. The sample holds around 71,000 clones, approximately 96% seen once. Sequences were obtained from PBMCs. Source of these receptors: a man aged 18 to 35 in good health and CMV-seropositive. Both conserved end residues are part of each CDR3. Each record gives: CDR3 protein, CDR3 DNA, clone size, J gene, D gene, V gene. D genes are given only for firm matches. The listing skips clone size in some rows; elsewhere it reads once, few, many or a size class.

CASSLLLGSDEQYF	TGTGCCAGTAGTTTACTCCTGGGGAGCGACGAGCAGTACTTC	NA	TRBJ2-7	NA	TRBV19
CASGGGKTTDTQYF	TGTGCCAGCGGGGGGGGGAAGACCACAGATACGCAGTATTTT	NA	TRBJ2-3	TRBD2	TRBV19
CASSLERGSYNEQFF	TGTGCCAGCAGCTTAGAGCGGGGGTCCTACAATGAGCAGTTCTTC	NA	TRBJ2-1	TRBD2	TRBV7-9
CASSIVYSRGLEINYGYTF	TGTGCCAGTAGTATAGTTTATTCCAGGGGGCTAGAGATTAACTATGGCTACACCTTC	NA	TRBJ1-2	TRBD1	TRBV19
CASSQDVTRGETQYF	TGCGCCAGCAGCCAAGATGTGACCAGAGGGGAGACCCAGTACTTC	NA	TRBJ2-5	NA	TRBV4-1
CAWDAPAGGYTF	TGTGCCTGGGATGCCCCCGCTGGCGGCTACACCTTC	NA	TRBJ1-2	NA	TRBV30
CASSYQGLDTQYF	TGTGCCAGCAGTTATCAGGGTTTGGATACGCAGTATTTT	NA	TRBJ2-3	NA	TRBV27
CASSIFDRGLNTEAFF	TGTGCCAGTAGTATCTTCGACAGGGGCCTGAACACTGAAGCTTTCTTT	NA	TRBJ1-1	TRBD1	TRBV19
CASSYREGSTEAFF	TGTGCCAGCAGCTACAGGGAAGGAAGCACTGAAGCTTTCTTT	NA	TRBJ1-1	NA	TRBV7-9
CASSKTTGGGETQYF	TGTGCCAGCAGTAAGACGACAGGGGGCGGGGAGACCCAGTACTTC	NA	TRBJ2-5	TRBD1	TRBV5-4
CASSPEASLSPYEQYF	TGTGCCAGCAGTCCTGAGGCCTCACTATCCCCCTACGAGCAGTACTTC	NA	TRBJ2-7	NA	TRBV28
CAISRQGGETQYF	TGTGCCATCAGCCGACAGGGGGGGGAGACCCAGTACTTC	NA	TRBJ2-5	TRBD1	TRBV10-3
CASSASGGAETQYF	TGTGCCAGCAGCGCTAGCGGGGGGGCGGAGACCCAGTACTTC	NA	TRBJ2-5	TRBD2	TRBV9
CASTTTGTGGNQPQHF	TGTGCCAGCACCACCACCGGGACAGGGGGTAATCAGCCCCAGCATTTT	NA	TRBJ1-5	TRBD1	TRBV28
CASSIDLGGYGYTF	TGTGCCAGTAGTATAGACCTCGGGGGTTATGGCTACACCTTC	NA	TRBJ1-2	NA	TRBV19
CASSLTQSRNYEQYF	TGTGCCAGCAGCTTAACGCAAAGCAGGAACTACGAGCAGTACTTC	NA	TRBJ2-7	NA	TRBV7-9
CSVDGQGAHEQYF	TGCAGCGTTGACGGACAGGGGGCCCACGAGCAGTACTTC	NA	TRBJ2-7	TRBD1	TRBV29-1
CASSLERRGYEQYF	TGTGCCAGCAGTCTCGAGAGGCGAGGCTACGAGCAGTACTTC	few	TRBJ2-7	NA	TRBV28
CATSRTGLRGDIQYF	TGTGCCACCAGCAGGACGGGACTCCGCGGCGACATTCAGTACTTC	NA	TRBJ2-4	NA	TRBV15
CASSFKGADTQYF	TGTGCCAGCAGCTTTAAGGGGGCAGATACGCAGTATTTT	NA	TRBJ2-3	NA	TRBV11-2
CASSPQGARGNIQYF	TGTGCCAGCAGTCCTCAGGGGGCGCGGGGAAACATTCAGTACTTC	NA	TRBJ2-4	TRBD1	TRBV28
CASSLGGLAAFGEQFF	TGCGCCAGCAGCTTGGGGGGACTAGCGGCCTTCGGGGAGCAGTTCTTC	NA	TRBJ2-1	TRBD2	TRBV5-1
CASSLDRLNIHSNQPQHF	TGTGCCAGTAGTCTTGACAGATTAAATATCCATAGCAATCAGCCCCAGCATTTT	NA	TRBJ1-5	NA	TRBV19
CASSESVSSGANVLTF	TGTGCCAGCAGTGAATCGGTGAGCTCTGGGGCCAACGTCCTGACTTTC	NA	TRBJ2-6	NA	TRBV6-1
CASRTSHGSYEQYF	TGTGCCAGCAGAACGTCCCACGGCTCCTACGAGCAGTACTTC	once	TRBJ2-7	NA	TRBV13
CASSLGLASTDTQYF	TGTGCCAGCAGCCTGGGACTAGCGAGCACAGATACGCAGTATTTT	once	TRBJ2-3	TRBD2	TRBV5-6
CASKFPSGLAEWYF	TGTGCCAGCAAATTTCCGTCGGGACTAGCGGAGTGGTACTTC	NA	TRBJ2-7	TRBD2	TRBV28